The next 15 T cell receptor beta chains were all read from a single sample in a study of T cell responses to AZD1222 COVID-19 vaccine. Using immunoSEQ multiplex PCR, the repertoire was profiled, and TCRdb retains in-frame clones only, with some absent. The repertoire holds 150,000 to 200,000 clones, with about 90% as singletons. The sample was peripheral blood, taken on day 0 of MenACWY control vaccination. These receptors were collected from an adult in good health.

The V call is TRBV29-1, the J call TRBJ2-3, with TRBD2 matching over 7 bases. With 1 base clipped from V and 5 bases from J, the junction kept 6 bases outside the gene matches. The CDR3 contains 14 residues. Germline CDR1 SQVTM, CDR2 ANQGSEA. CDR3 sequence reads: CSVEGGSGLDTQYF. CDR3 nucleotide sequence: TGCAGCGTTGAAGGCGGGAGTGGCTTAGATACGCAGTATTTT.

This clone was counted once. V and J are TRBV5-1 and TRBJ2-7, with 10 bases identical to TRBD1. There are 17 residues in the CDR3. Germline CDR1 is SGHRS and CDR2 is YFSETQ. V gave up 2 bases and J gave up 2 bases; unmatched junction bases: 10. The CDR3 DNA reads as TGCGCCAGCAGCTTTGGACCCAGAGACAGGGGGCCCTACGAGCAGTACTTC. Translating it yields CASSFGPRDRGPYEQYF. The full variable domain, in which reference TRBV5-1 and TRBJ2-7 provide the parts outside the CDR3, is KAGVTQTPRYLIKTRGQQVTLSCSPISGHRSVSWYQQTPGQGLQFLFEYFSETQRNKGNFPGRFSGRQFSNSRSEMNVSTLELGDSALYLCASSFGPRDRGPYEQYFGPGTRLTVT.

The chain carries TRBV19 and TRBJ2-7; D is unclear. The CDR3 is 14 residues long. The V gene's germline CDR1 is LNHDA and CDR2 SQIVND (reference sequence). V was clipped by 5 bases and J by 3 bases, with 14 bases between them. The CDR3: CASSPGVAIYEQYF. CDR3 coding DNA: TGTGCCAGTAGTCCCGGCGTTGCAATCTACGAGCAGTACTTC.

This sequence joins TRBV28 and TRBJ2-1; D is undetermined. This CDR3 has 15 residues. The V end lost 5 bases, the J end lost 5 bases, and 16 bases lay between the germline ends. CDR1 is MDHEN and CDR2 is SYDVKM in the germline V gene. The CDR3 protein is CASSDTRASNNEQFF. Here the CDR3 DNA reads TGTGCCAGCAGTGACACCCGGGCGAGTAACAATGAGCAGTTCTTC.

A remark on this clone: The same CDR3 can be traced to other DNA sequences in this sample. V gene TRBV5-1 combines with J gene TRBJ2-7; a possible D gene is TRBD2 (5 bases). The V gene lost 0 bases and the J gene lost 3 bases, with 10 bases spanning the gap. CDR1 SGHRS and CDR2 YFSETQ come from the germline V gene. The CDR3 is made up of 14 amino acids. The CDR3 protein is CASSLVGENYEQYF. CDR3 DNA: TGCGCCAGCAGCTTGGTCGGGGAAAACTACGAGCAGTACTTC.

J is TRBJ1-2 and V is TRBV11-3; the match to TRBD1 covers 9 bases. Per the germline V gene, CDR1 is SGHNT and CDR2 is YENEEA. Trimming removed 1 base from V and 0 bases from J; junction bases left unmatched: 9. This CDR3 region has 18 residues. The CDR3 coding sequence is TGTGCCAGCAGCTTAGGGAGACAGGGGGGGGACTCTAACTATGGCTACACCTTC. Its translation: CASSLGRQGGDSNYGYTF.

V gene TRBV3-1 (or the pseudogene TRBV3-2) combines with J gene TRBJ1-5; D may be TRBD1 (5 bases). The germline CDR1 and CDR2 sequences are LGHDT and YNNKEL (reference sequence). The CDR3 consists of 14 residues. Trimming stripped 8 bases from V and 2 bases from J, with 13 bases between. The CDR3 sequence: CASSGGRGNQPQHF. CDR3 in DNA: TGTGCCAGCTCGGGGGGAAGGGGCAATCAGCCCCAGCATTTT.

The chain has TRBV5-4 and TRBJ2-5; D is perhaps TRBD1 (6 bases). Trimming took 3 bases from V and 4 from J, leaving 13 bases between them. CDR3 length: 14 amino acids. The germline V gene encodes CDR1 SGHNT and CDR2 YYREEE (reference sequence). CDR3 DNA: TGTGCCAGCAGCTACAGGGCGACGGGAGAGACCCAGTACTTC. Amino acid sequence: CASSYRATGETQYF.

A single count supports this clone. The rearrangement links TRBV28 to TRBJ2-2, with 10 bases identical to TRBD1. J was trimmed by 5 bases and V by 6 bases; bases with no gene match: 9. This CDR3 is built from 16 residues. The germline V gene encodes CDR1 MDHEN and CDR2 SYDVKM. The CDR3 is CASSPVDRGRTGELFF. As DNA, the CDR3 is TGTGCCAGCAGCCCCGTCGACAGGGGGCGTACCGGGGAGCTGTTTTTT.

The chain combines TRBV27 with TRBJ2-7; 9 bases map to TRBD1. This CDR3 region has 15 residues. Germline V lookup: CDR1 MNHEY, CDR2 SMNVEV (reference sequence). The V and J ends lost 4 bases and 4 bases, in that order; junction bases with no gene match: 8. The CDR3 is CASSWGQGSPYEQYF. CDR3 coding DNA: TGTGCCAGCAGTTGGGGACAGGGTTCACCGTACGAGCAGTACTTC.

This sequence joins TRBV27 and TRBJ2-4, with D uncertain. Trimming pared 0 bases from V and 16 bases from J, leaving 16 bases between. CDR3 length: 13 amino acids. Germline V gives CDR1 MNHEY, CDR2 SMNVEV (reference sequence). The CDR3 DNA sequence: TGTGCCAGCAGTTTATCGCCTTCGTCGAACTTTTACTTC. Protein: CASSLSPSSNFYF.

CDR3 sequence (DNA): TGCGCCAGCAGCTCCCCCCCCGCCCAGACCCAGTACTTC. Protein: CASSSPPAQTQYF. The rearrangement joins TRBV5-1 to TRBJ2-5; D is uncertain. The CDR3 is 13 residues long. In germline, CDR1 is SGHRS, CDR2 YFSETQ. V lost 3 bases, J lost 6 bases, and 12 bases lay in between. The variable domain in full, with the rest retrieved from reference TRBV5-1 and TRBJ2-5, is KAGVTQTPRYLIKTRGQQVTLSCSPISGHRSVSWYQQTPGQGLQFLFEYFSETQRNKGNFPGRFSGRQFSNSRSEMNVSTLELGDSALYLCASSSPPAQTQYFGPGTRLLVL.

The chain is built from TRBV3-1 (or the pseudogene TRBV3-2) and TRBJ1-1; no firm D call. Trimming removed 1 base from V and 11 bases from J, with 8 bases in between. The CDR3 is made up of 11 amino acids. Germline V CDR1 and CDR2: LGHDT, YNNKEL (reference sequence). The CDR3 region is CASSQGVVAFF. CDR3 sequence (DNA): TGTGCCAGCAGCCAAGGGGTCGTGGCTTTCTTT.

The rearrangement joins TRBV2 to TRBJ2-1; TRBD2 matches at 9 bases. The germline V gene has CDR1 SNHLY and CDR2 FYNNEI. Losses at the gene ends were 5 bases for V and 8 bases for J; bases not matched to a gene: 4. The CDR3 is 13 amino acids. The CDR3 sequence is CASSTGLAHEQFF. CDR3 sequence (DNA): TGTGCCAGCAGTACGGGACTAGCCCATGAGCAGTTCTTC.

The V and J genes are TRBV19 and TRBJ2-2; D might be TRBD2 (6 bases). The CDR3 has 15 amino acids. V was trimmed by 5 bases and J by 6 bases, leaving 16 bases between them. CDR1 LNHDA and CDR2 SQIVND come from the germline V gene (reference sequence). The CDR3 region is CASSSLGGVAGELFF. DNA of the CDR3: TGTGCCAGTAGTTCACTTGGAGGGGTGGCCGGGGAGCTGTTTTTT.